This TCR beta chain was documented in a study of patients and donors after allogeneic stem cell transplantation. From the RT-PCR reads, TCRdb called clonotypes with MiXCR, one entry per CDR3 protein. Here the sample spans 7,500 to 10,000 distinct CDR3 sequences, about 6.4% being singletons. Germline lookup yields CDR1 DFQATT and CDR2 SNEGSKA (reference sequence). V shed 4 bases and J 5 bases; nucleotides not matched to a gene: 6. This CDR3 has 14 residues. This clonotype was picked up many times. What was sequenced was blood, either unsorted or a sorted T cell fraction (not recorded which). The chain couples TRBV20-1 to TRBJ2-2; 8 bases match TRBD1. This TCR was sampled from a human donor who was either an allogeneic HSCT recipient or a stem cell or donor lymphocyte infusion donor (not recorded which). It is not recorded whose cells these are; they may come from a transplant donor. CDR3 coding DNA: TGCAGTGCTATTGCCGGACAGGGAACCGGGGAGCTGTTTTTT. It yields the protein CSAIAGQGTGELFF.